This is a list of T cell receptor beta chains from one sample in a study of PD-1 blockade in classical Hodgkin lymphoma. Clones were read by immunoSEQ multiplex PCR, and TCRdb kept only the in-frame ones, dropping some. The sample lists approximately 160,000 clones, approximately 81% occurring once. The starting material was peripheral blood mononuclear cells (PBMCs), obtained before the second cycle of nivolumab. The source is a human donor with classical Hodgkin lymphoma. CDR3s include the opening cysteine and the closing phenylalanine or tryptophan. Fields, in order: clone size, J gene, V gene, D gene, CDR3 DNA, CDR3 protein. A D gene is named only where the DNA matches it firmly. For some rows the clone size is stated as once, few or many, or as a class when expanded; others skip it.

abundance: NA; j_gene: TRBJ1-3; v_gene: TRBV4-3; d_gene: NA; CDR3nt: TGCGCCAGCAGCCATACCACCGTTCCCTCTGGAAACACCATATATTTT; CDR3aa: CASSHTTVPSGNTIYF
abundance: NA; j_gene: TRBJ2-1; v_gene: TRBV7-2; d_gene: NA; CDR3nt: TGTGCCAGCAGCCCACAGACGGGACTTGGCTACAATGAGCAGTTCTTC; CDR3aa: CASSPQTGLGYNEQFF
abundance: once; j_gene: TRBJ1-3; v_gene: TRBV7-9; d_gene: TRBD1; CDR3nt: TGTGCCAGCAGGAGAATACAGGGGGGGAGAAACACCATATATTTT; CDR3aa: CASRRIQGGRNTIYF
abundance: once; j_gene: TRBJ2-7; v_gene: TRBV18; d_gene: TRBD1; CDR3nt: TGTGCCAGCTCACAAGGGACAGGGCCCTACGAGCAGTACTTC; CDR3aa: CASSQGTGPYEQYF
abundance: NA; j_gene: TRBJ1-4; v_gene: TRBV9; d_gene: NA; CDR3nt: TGTGCCAGCAGCGGAAAAGGAGGTTCCCGGGAAAAACTGTTTTTT; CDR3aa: CASSGKGGSREKLFF
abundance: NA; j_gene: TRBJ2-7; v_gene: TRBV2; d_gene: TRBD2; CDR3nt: TGTGCCAGCAGTGGACAGGCGGGGGGCGAGCAGTACTTC; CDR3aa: CASSGQAGGEQYF
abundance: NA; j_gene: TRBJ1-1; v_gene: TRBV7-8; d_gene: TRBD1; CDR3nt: TGTGCCAGCAGCTTGGACAGGGGCACTGAAGCTTTCTTT; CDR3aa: CASSLDRGTEAFF
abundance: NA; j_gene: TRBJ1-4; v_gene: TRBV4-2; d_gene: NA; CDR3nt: TGTGCCAGCAGCCAAGAGAGGGGCTGGGGCCCCAATGAAAAACTGTTTTTT; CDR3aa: CASSQERGWGPNEKLFF
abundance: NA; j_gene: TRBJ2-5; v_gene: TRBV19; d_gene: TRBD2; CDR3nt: TGTGCCAGTAGTATAGCGGCAAGCGGGGGTCAAGAGACCCAGTACTTC; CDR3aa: CASSIAASGGQETQYF
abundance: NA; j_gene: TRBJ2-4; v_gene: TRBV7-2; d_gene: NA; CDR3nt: TGTGCCAGCAGTCCGGAAAACATTCAGTACTTC; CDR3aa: CASSPENIQYF
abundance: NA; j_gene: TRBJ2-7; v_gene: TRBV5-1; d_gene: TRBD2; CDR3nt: TGCGCCAGCAGCTCGACTAGCGGGAGCTACGAGCAGTACTTC; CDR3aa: CASSSTSGSYEQYF
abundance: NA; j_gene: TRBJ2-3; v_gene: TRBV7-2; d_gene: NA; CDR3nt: TGTGCCAGCAGCTTAGTAGGGGGGGCTGTTGGTACGCAGTATTTT; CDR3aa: CASSLVGGAVGTQYF
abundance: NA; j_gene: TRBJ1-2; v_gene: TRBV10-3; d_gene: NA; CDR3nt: TGTGCCATCAGTGAGCAACAGTCCACCCGTTCCGGCTACACCTTC; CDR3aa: CAISEQQSTRSGYTF
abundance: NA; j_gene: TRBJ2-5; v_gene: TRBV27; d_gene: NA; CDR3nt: TGTGCCAGCACCCGTTCCCCGACAGGCCAAGAGACCCAGTACTTC; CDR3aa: CASTRSPTGQETQYF
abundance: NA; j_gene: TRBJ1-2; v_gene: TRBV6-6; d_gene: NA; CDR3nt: TGTGCCAGCAGTTACTCGCCTGAGCATGGCTACACCTTC; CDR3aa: CASSYSPEHGYTF
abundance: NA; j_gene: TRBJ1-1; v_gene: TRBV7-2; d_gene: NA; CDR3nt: TGTGCCAGCAGCTTAGGGGGATCGAACACTGAAGCTTTCTTT; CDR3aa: CASSLGGSNTEAFF
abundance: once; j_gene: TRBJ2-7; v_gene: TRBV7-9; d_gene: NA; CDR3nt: TGTGCCAGCAGCTTAGCGGCGTTGCCCTACGAGCAGTACTTC; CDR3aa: CASSLAALPYEQYF
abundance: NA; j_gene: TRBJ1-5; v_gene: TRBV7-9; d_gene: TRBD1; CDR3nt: TGTGCCAGCAGCTCAGGGGGCGGCTGGAATCAGCCCCAGCATTTT; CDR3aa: CASSSGGGWNQPQHF
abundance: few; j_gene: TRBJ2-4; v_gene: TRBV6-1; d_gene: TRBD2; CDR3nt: TGTGCCAGCAGTGAAGTCGAGCGGGGGAACCGCCTTCTAGCCAAAAACATTCAGTACTTC; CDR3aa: CASSEVERGNRLLAKNIQYF
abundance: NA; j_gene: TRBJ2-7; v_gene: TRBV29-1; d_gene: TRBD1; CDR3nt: TGCAGCGTTGGGGGGTACAGGGGAACCCCCTACGAGCAGTACTTC; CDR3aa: CSVGGYRGTPYEQYF
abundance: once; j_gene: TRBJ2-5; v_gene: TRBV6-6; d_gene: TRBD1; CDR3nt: TGTGCCAGCATTCCCCTGGACAGGGTAGGGGAGACCCAGTACTTC; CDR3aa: CASIPLDRVGETQYF
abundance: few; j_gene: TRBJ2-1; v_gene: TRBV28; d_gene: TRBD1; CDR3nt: TGTGCCAGCAGTTCACCGGGACAGGGCTACAATGAGCAGTTCTTC; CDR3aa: CASSSPGQGYNEQFF
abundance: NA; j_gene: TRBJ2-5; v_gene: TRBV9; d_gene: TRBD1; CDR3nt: TGTGCCAGCAGCGTAGCGCAGGGGGCACAAGAGACCCAGTACTTC; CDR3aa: CASSVAQGAQETQYF
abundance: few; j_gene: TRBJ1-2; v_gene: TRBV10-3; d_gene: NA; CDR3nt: TGTGCCATCAGCCGGGACCTGTATGCCTACACCTTC; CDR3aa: CAISRDLYAYTF
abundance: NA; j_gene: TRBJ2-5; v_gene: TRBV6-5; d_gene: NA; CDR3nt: TGTGCCAGCAGACCCCAAACTCAAGAGACCCAGTACTTC; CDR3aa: CASRPQTQETQYF
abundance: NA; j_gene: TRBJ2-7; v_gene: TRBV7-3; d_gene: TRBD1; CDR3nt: TGTGCCAGCAGCTCGGGACAGGGGGCCGAGCAGTACTTC; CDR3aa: CASSSGQGAEQYF
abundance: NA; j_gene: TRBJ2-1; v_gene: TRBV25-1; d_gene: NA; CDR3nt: TGTGCCAGCAGTGAATACCTTGGGGGCTCCTACAATGAGCAGTTCTTC; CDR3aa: CASSEYLGGSYNEQFF
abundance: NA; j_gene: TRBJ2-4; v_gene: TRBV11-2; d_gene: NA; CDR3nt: TGTGCCAGCAGCTTAGGGGATTGGAGTATTAACATTCAGTACTTC; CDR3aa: CASSLGDWSINIQYF
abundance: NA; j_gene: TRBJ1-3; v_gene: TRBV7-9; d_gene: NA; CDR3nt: TGTGCCAGCAGCCTCGGGACTTCCAAGTCTGGAAACACCATATATTTT; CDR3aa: CASSLGTSKSGNTIYF
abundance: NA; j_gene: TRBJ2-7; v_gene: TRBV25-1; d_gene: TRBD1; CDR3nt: TGTGCCAGCAGTTCTCCGCAGGGGGTATACGAGCAGTACTTC; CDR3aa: CASSSPQGVYEQYF
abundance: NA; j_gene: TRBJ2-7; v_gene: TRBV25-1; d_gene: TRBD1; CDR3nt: TGTGCCAGCAGCTTCTACCGGGACAGGGTTTCCTACGAGCAGTACTTC; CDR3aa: CASSFYRDRVSYEQYF
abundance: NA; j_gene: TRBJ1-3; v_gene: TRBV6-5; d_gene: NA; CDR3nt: TGTGCCAGCAGGACAGACTCTGGAAACACCATATATTTT; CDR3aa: CASRTDSGNTIYF
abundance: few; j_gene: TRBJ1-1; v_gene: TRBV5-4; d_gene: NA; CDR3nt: TGTGCCAGCAGCTTGGGGGGGACCACTGAAGCTTTCTTT; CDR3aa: CASSLGGTTEAFF
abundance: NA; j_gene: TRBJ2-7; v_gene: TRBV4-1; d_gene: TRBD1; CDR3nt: TGCGCCAGCAGCCAAGACGAGAGGACAGGCCTCTACGAGCAGTACTTC; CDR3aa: CASSQDERTGLYEQYF
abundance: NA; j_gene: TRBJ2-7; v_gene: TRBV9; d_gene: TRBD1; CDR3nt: TGTGCCAGCAGTTATACCGGGACAGCCTCTGGGGAGCAGTACTTC; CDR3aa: CASSYTGTASGEQYF